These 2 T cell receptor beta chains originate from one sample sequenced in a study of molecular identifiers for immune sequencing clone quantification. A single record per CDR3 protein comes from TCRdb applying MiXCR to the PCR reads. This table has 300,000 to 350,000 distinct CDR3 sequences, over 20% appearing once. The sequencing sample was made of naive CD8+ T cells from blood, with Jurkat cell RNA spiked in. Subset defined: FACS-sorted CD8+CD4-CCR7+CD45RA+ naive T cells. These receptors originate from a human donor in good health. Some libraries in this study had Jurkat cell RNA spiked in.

CDR3 amino acids: CASSLDYWETQRRETQYF. In DNA form, the CDR3 reads TGTGCCAGCAGCTTAGATTACTGGGAGACCCAACGGCGGGAGACCCAGTACTTC. The rearrangement uses TRBV11-2 and TRBJ2-5; D is perhaps TRBD2 (5 bases). The CDR3 length is 18 residues. CDR1 and CDR2 (germline): SGHAT, FQNNGV. V gave up 0 bases and J gave up 5 bases, with 22 bases separating them. The entire variable domain, with the rest obtained from reference TRBV11-2 and TRBJ2-5, is as follows: EAGVAQSPRYKIIEKRQSVAFWCNPISGHATLYWYQQILGQGPKLLIQFQNNGVVDDSQLPKDRFSAERLKGVDSTLKIQPAKLEDSAVYLCASSLDYWETQRRETQYFGPGTRLLVL.

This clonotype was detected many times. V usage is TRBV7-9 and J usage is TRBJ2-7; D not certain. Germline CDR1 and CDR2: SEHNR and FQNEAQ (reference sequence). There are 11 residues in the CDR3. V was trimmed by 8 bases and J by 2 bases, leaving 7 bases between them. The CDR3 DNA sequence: TGTGCCAGCGAGCTAGCCTACGAGCAGTACTTC. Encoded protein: CASELAYEQYF.